The rows below give T cell receptor beta chains drawn from one sample of a study of T cell responses to AZD1222 COVID-19 vaccine. Profiled with immunoSEQ multiplex PCR; TCRdb holds only in-frame clones, not every one. The data show 110,000 to 150,000 clones, with more than 85% seen just once and 2.8% held by the top ten. The source was peripheral blood, collected on day 0 of AZD1222 vaccination. These receptors came from an adult in good health. Each CDR3 is given with its conserved first and last residue. D genes are given only for firm matches. Some rows mark clone size as missing; the rest say once, few, many or name a class of expanded clone.

clone_size j_call v_call d_call cdr3_aa cdr3_nt
NA TRBJ1-1 TRBV3-1/TRBV3-2 NA CASSQDKGCCTEAFF TGTGCCAGCAGCCAAGATAAGGGGTGCTGCACTGAAGCTTTCTTT
NA TRBJ1-6 TRBV9 NA CASSSSAGNSPLHF TGTGCCAGCAGCTCCTCGGCGGGAAATTCACCCCTCCACTTT
NA TRBJ1-5 TRBV10-3 NA CAIRGYSNQPQHF TGTGCCATCAGGGGTTATAGCAATCAGCCCCAGCATTTT
NA TRBJ1-5 TRBV11-2 TRBD1 CASSPRQGSGQPQHF TGTGCCAGCAGCCCAAGACAGGGTAGCGGTCAGCCCCAGCATTTT
NA TRBJ1-1 TRBV15 NA CATSRGISWADTEAFF TGTGCCACCAGCAGAGGGATTAGTTGGGCAGACACTGAAGCTTTCTTT
NA TRBJ2-7 TRBV4-1 NA CASSPTVTYEQYF TGCGCCAGCAGCCCGACGGTTACCTACGAGCAGTACTTC
once TRBJ1-3 TRBV29-1 NA CSVEGSNTIYF TGCAGCGTTGAGGGTTCCAACACCATATATTTT
few TRBJ2-5 TRBV3-1/TRBV3-2 NA CASRQWVGGTQYF TGTGCCAGCAGACAGTGGGTCGGGGGGACCCAGTACTTC
NA TRBJ2-1 TRBV9 TRBD2 CASSVVGTSGMVEQFF TGTGCCAGCAGCGTAGTAGGGACTAGCGGGATGGTTGAGCAGTTCTTC
NA TRBJ2-2 TRBV18 TRBD2 CASSRGGATNTGELFF TGTGCCAGCTCACGGGGGGGAGCTACGAACACCGGGGAGCTGTTTTTT
NA TRBJ2-2 TRBV4-2 TRBD2 CASSQDLAGGDGELFF TGTGCCAGCAGCCAAGACCTAGCGGGAGGGGACGGGGAGCTGTTTTTT
NA TRBJ1-2 TRBV4-1 NA CASSQVVGAGYTF TGCGCCAGCAGCCAAGTAGTGGGAGCAGGCTACACCTTC